This entry concerns a single TCR beta chain. Its specificity is not known. The PCR used 60 Vbeta and 13 Jbeta primers. Produced via immunoSEQ multiplex PCR; TCRdb's table is partial and in-frame only. Of about 180,000 clones in the sample, roughly 77% are singletons; the top ten hold 1.5% to 2%. This specimen comes from a study of cytomegalovirus exposure and HLA in healthy donors. General observations from the study: Later analysis demonstrated an association between a missense DCLRE1C variant and TCR beta V- and J-gene trimming. Excluded were some V segments that proved indistinguishable, including TRBV6-2 and TRBV6-3. The productive fraction for most TCR beta V segments was about 87% or about 30% in an earlier analysis. Reportedly, HLA-A and HLA-B alleles of most subjects were accurately predicted from TCR beta.

Looked up from germline, CDR1 is GTSNPN and CDR2 is SVGIG (reference sequence). The CDR3 contains 15 residues. V gave up 0 bases and J gave up 1 base, with 10 bases separating them. This TCR derives from a woman aged 25-40 years in good health and CMV-seronegative. The sequenced material came from PBMCs. The gene calls are TRBV30 and TRBJ1-5; no firm D call. DNA for the CDR3: TGTGCCTGGAGTGTACGGGCGGGGAGCAATCAGCCCCAGCATTTT. This translates into CAWSVRAGSNQPQHF.